Sequencing of this TCR beta chain was carried out in a study of T cell responses to AZD1222 COVID-19 vaccine. Findings of the study overall: Sampled repertoires all dated from after the peak T cell response. Of the AZD1222 recipients, only 5 or 6 were seropositive at baseline.

Comments on this clone: Its antigen remains unknown.

The germline gives CDR1 MNHEY, CDR2 SVGAGI. The CDR3 is 13 residues long. V lost 6 bases to trimming and J lost 2 bases, with 8 bases between them. Sequenced by immunoSEQ multiplex PCR; TCRdb stores in-frame clones only, minus some. This sample has about 140,000 clones; about 86% occur once, and the top ten carry around 3%. This clonotype was obtained from an adult in good health. The material was peripheral blood, obtained on day 0 of AZD1222 vaccination. The chain couples TRBV6-5 to TRBJ2-1; D gene ambiguous. DNA of the CDR3: TGTGCCAGCAGCGTCGAGGCCTACAATGAGCAGTTCTTC. Encoded protein: CASSVEAYNEQFF.